This entry lists 11 T cell receptor beta chains sequenced from one sample in a study of cytomegalovirus exposure and HLA in healthy donors. The assay was immunoSEQ multiplex PCR, and TCRdb's table has in-frame clones only and misses some. The table shows roughly 140,000 clones, with 85% to 90% occurring only once. The sequenced material came from PBMCs. All receptors derive from a woman under 30 in good health and CMV-seropositive.

The chain joins TRBV28 to TRBJ2-4; D gene uncertain. The germline CDR1 and CDR2 sequences are MDHEN and SYDVKM. The germline V and J ends were trimmed by 1 base and 4 bases, with 5 bases remaining between them. The CDR3 has 13 residues. CDR3 sequence (DNA): TGTGCCAGCAGTTTATCAGTGAAAAACATTCAGTACTTC. This translates into CASSLSVKNIQYF.

This chain links TRBV5-1 with TRBJ2-7, with 7 bases matching TRBD1. V trimming: 5 bases; J trimming: 0 bases; junction bases outside the gene matches: 2. The CDR3 covers 13 residues. Looked up from germline, CDR1 is SGHRS and CDR2 is YFSETQ. The DNA of the CDR3 is TGCGCCAGCAGGGGGGACAGCTCCTACGAGCAGTACTTC. Its translation is CASRGDSSYEQYF.

The chain carries TRBV28 and TRBJ2-7, with 11 bases fitting TRBD1. Germline V lookup: CDR1 MDHEN, CDR2 SYDVKM. This CDR3 is 14 amino acids long. V trimming: 6 bases; J trimming: 2 bases; junction bases outside the gene matches: 3. The CDR3 reads CASRDRGLAYEQYF. For the CDR3, the DNA is TGTGCCAGCAGGGACAGGGGGCTCGCCTACGAGCAGTACTTC.

This chain joins TRBV28 and TRBJ2-7; 7 positions agree with TRBD1. Looked up from germline, CDR1 is MDHEN and CDR2 is SYDVKM. CDR3 length: 14 residues. V lost 8 bases and J lost 2; bases outside the gene matches: 9. The CDR3 loop reads CASGTGTVTYEQYF. As DNA, the CDR3 is TGTGCCAGCGGTACCGGGACAGTTACCTACGAGCAGTACTTC.

The CDR3 spells CASSVDSHINYGYTF. CDR3 DNA: TGTGCCAGCAGCGTCGACTCCCACATTAACTATGGCTACACCTTC. The rearrangement uses TRBV9 and TRBJ1-2; D not resolved. The CDR3 is made up of 15 amino acids. The V end lost 2 bases, the J end lost 1 base, and 12 bases lay between the germline ends. Germline V gene data show CDR1 as SGDLS and CDR2 as YYNGEE.

This chain links TRBV6-4 with TRBJ2-2; 13 bases agree with TRBD2. CDR1 and CDR2 from the germline V gene are MRHNA and SNTAGT. V lost 0 bases, J lost 6 bases, and 4 bases stayed unmatched. CDR3 length: 17 amino acids. As DNA, the CDR3 is TGTGCCAGCAGTGACTCTACAACTAGCGGGGGGGCCGGGGAGCTGTTTTTT. Translated: CASSDSTTSGGAGELFF.

Here the CDR3 DNA reads TGTGCCAGCAGCCAAACAGGGCCGATGGACAATGAGCAGTTCTTC. Its translation: CASSQTGPMDNEQFF. The V and J genes are TRBV7-3 and TRBJ2-1, with a tentative D call TRBD1 (6 bases). V was cut by 5 bases and J by 5 bases, with 16 bases left in between. Per the germline V gene, CDR1 is SGHTA and CDR2 is FQGTGA. CDR3 length: 15 residues. Supplemented by reference TRBV7-3 and TRBJ2-1, the full variable domain reads GAGVSQTPSNKVTEKGKYVELRCDPISGHTALYWYRQSLGQGPEFLIYFQGTGAADDSGLPNDRFFAVRPEGSVSTLKIQRTERGDSAVYLCASSQTGPMDNEQFFGPGTRLTVL.

The chain is built from TRBV19 and TRBJ1-2; no firm D call. V lost 5 bases to trimming and J lost 5 bases, with 21 bases between them. Germline V lookup: CDR1 LNHDA, CDR2 SQIVND (reference sequence). CDR3 length: 16 residues. The CDR3: CASSLSRGRGAYGYTF. The CDR3 nucleotides are TGTGCCAGTAGTCTTAGCCGTGGCCGGGGAGCGTATGGCTACACCTTC.

This chain connects TRBV28 to TRBJ1-1; 10 nucleotides line up with TRBD1. Germline CDR1 MDHEN, CDR2 SYDVKM. This CDR3 region has 15 residues. V shed 1 base, J shed 6 bases, and the junction held 5 bases outside the gene matches. The CDR3 sequence: CASSLSTGGEAEAFF. In DNA, the CDR3 is TGTGCCAGCAGTTTATCGACAGGGGGCGAGGCTGAAGCTTTCTTT.

The chain employs TRBV5-6 and TRBJ1-4; the match to TRBD1 covers 7 bases. CDR1 is SGHDT, CDR2 YYEEEE, per germline. Unmatched junction bases numbered 7, after V lost 1 base and J lost 7 bases. The CDR3 has 15 residues. The CDR3 DNA is TGTGCCAGCAGCTTGTTCGGGACAGACCGTGAAAAACTGTTTTTT. Protein product: CASSLFGTDREKLFF.

This clone was recorded once. This sequence joins TRBV5-1 and TRBJ1-2; TRBD1 matches at 7 bases. The germline V gene has CDR1 SGHRS and CDR2 YFSETQ. The CDR3 has 16 residues. The ends lost 0 bases at V and 4 bases at J; junction bases unmatched: 9. CDR3 coding DNA: TGCGCCAGCAGCTTGGATGGGGACAGCCGTCGCTATGGCTACACCTTC. Amino acid sequence: CASSLDGDSRRYGYTF.